This TCR beta chain was sequenced for a study of shared clonotypes between healthy human individuals. Using immunoSEQ multiplex PCR, the repertoire was profiled, and TCRdb retains in-frame clones only, with some absent. Altogether hundreds of thousands of clones are present, 97% being singletons, with the ten largest covering 0.057%. Germline CDR1 is SGHDT and CDR2 is YYEEEE. The CDR3 consists of 13 residues. A note on this clone: The target antigen is unknown.

Study-level findings and limits: The study found lower generation probabilities in non-shared clonotypes than in those shared by all four donors.

Specimen: naive CD4+ T cells sorted from blood. As for subset: CD45RA+ positively selected. The TCR originated in a woman aged 25 to 39 in good health. The rearrangement links TRBV5-6 to TRBJ2-5; D is possibly TRBD1 or TRBD2 (5 bases each). The J call is in doubt because the DNA end fits TRBJ2-7 better. CDR3 nucleotides: TGTGCCAGCAGCTCCCGGGGCGTGTACGAGCAGTACTTC. Amino acid sequence: CASSSRGVYEQYF.